The 20 T cell receptor beta chains below come from one sample, sequenced in a study of spatial heterogeneity in lung cancer. Described time point: sample taken at primary tumor resection. Whole RNA from tumor, nontumor lung or frozen PBMC was sequenced unsorted. TCRdb called the 5' RACE reads again in MiXCR, with one record for every CDR3 protein. Of approximately 4,600 distinct CDR3 sequences detected, roughly 35% appear once; the ten largest clones hold roughly 35%. The sample here was PBMCs, taken at surgery. These receptors came from a male donor with early-stage non-small cell lung cancer.

Notes on this clonotype: This may be a read error: a much more frequent sequence differs by one nucleotide. This beta chain turned up in a library designed for alpha chains; as an off-target read, its abundance says little. V and J are TRBV12-3 or TRBV12-4 and TRBJ2-7, with 9 bases lining up with TRBD2. Losses at the gene ends were 9 bases for V and 2 bases for J; bases not matched to a gene: 2. The CDR3 has 12 amino acids. CDR3 sequence (DNA): TGTGCCAGTAGCGGGAGACCCTACGAGCAGTACTTC. It yields the protein CASSGRPYEQYF.

This clonotype showed up just a few times. As an off-target read in a library built for alpha chains, this beta chain has a frequency of little significance. The CDR3 loop reads CASSPPGQETQYF. The CDR3 bases are TGTGCCAGCAGCCCCCCGGGTCAAGAGACCCAGTACTTC. The chain couples TRBV7-2 to TRBJ2-5; no clear D gene. Germline V lookup: CDR1 SGHTA, CDR2 FQGNSA. Trimming cost V 5 bases and J 2 bases, with 9 bases left between them. The CDR3 is 13 residues long.

This clonotype showed up just a few times. This beta chain is an unintended read in a library built for alpha chains; its size means little. The chain carries TRBV19 and TRBJ2-1; D is possibly TRBD1 (6 bases). Germline CDR1 LNHDA, CDR2 SQIVND (reference sequence). The CDR3 loop spans 17 amino acids. V was pared by 6 bases and J by 3 bases, with 21 bases between. The CDR3, as DNA: TGTGCCAGTAGGATCATCTACTCAGGGGATAACTACAATGAGCAGTTCTTC. The encoded protein is CASRIIYSGDNYNEQFF.

Of note for this clonotype: Being off target in a library aimed at alpha chains, this beta chain has a size of little meaning. The chain recombines TRBV19 with TRBJ2-1; 9 nucleotides agree with TRBD1. Trimming cost V 9 bases and J 8 bases; bases outside gene matches: 14. The CDR3 is 15 residues long. Germline V gene lookup returns CDR1 LNHDA and CDR2 SQIVND (reference sequence). This CDR3 reads CASQPATGGMDEQFF. CDR3 DNA sequence: TGTGCCAGCCAGCCCGCGACAGGGGGTATGGATGAGCAGTTCTTC.

Of note for this clonotype: The library was designed around alpha chains, so this beta chain is a stray read whose abundance carries little weight. As DNA, the CDR3 is TGTGCCAGCAGCTTAGAACTCGGGCAAGAGACCCAGTACTTC. Translated, it gives CASSLELGQETQYF. V is TRBV11-1 and J is TRBJ2-5; D is undetermined. Germline V gives CDR1 SGHAT, CDR2 FQDESV (reference sequence). The CDR3 length is 14 residues. V was pared by 1 base and J by 2 bases, with 8 bases between.

To note about this clonotype: This beta chain is a stray sequence in a library constructed for alpha chains; its clone size is not meaningful. The V gene is TRBV27, the J gene TRBJ2-7; perhaps D is TRBD1 or TRBD2 (5 bases each). From germline, CDR1 is MNHEY and CDR2 SMNVEV (reference sequence). The CDR3 runs to 16 residues. The ends were cut back, 0 bases at V and 2 bases at J, with 14 bases in the middle. The DNA of the CDR3 is TGTGCCAGCAGTTTATCGTCGGGGCGGTCGACCTACGAGCAGTACTTC. It is translated as CASSLSSGRSTYEQYF.

Comment on this clonotype: Being off target in a library aimed at alpha chains, this beta chain has a size of little meaning. The chain combines TRBV3-1 with TRBJ2-1; 9 bases match TRBD2. Germline assignment: CDR1 LGHDT and CDR2 YNNKEL (reference sequence). The V segment lost 0 bases and the J segment 4 bases; nucleotides outside the gene matches: 10. The CDR3 spans 18 residues. The CDR3 loop is CASSQDKLAGRPYNEQFF. The CDR3 DNA reads as TGTGCCAGCAGCCAAGATAAGCTAGCGGGACGCCCGTACAATGAGCAGTTCTTC.

On this clonotype: This beta chain is a stray read from a library made for alpha chains; its abundance is not meaningful. The V and J genes are TRBV7-8 and TRBJ2-7; perhaps D is TRBD1 or TRBD2 (5 bases each). Germline CDR1 reads SGHVS; CDR2 reads FQNEAQ. Trimming left V 3 bases short and J 1 base short, with 13 bases between. This CDR3 region has 15 residues. The CDR3 nucleotides are TGTGCCAGCAGCTTGAATCGAGGGGCATCCTACGAGCAGTACTTC. Its translation: CASSLNRGASYEQYF.

By share of the sample, this clonotype is medium-sized. The library was built for alpha chains, so this beta chain is an off-target read and its size means little. The chain links TRBV30 to TRBJ1-1, with D unresolved. Trimming left V 0 bases short and J 2 bases short, with 10 bases between. CDR3 size: 14 residues. From germline, CDR1 is GTSNPN and CDR2 SVGIG (reference sequence). The CDR3 loop reads CAWSVNSANTEAFF. CDR3 coding DNA: TGTGCCTGGAGTGTCAACTCCGCTAACACTGAAGCTTTCTTT.

About this clonotype itself: This beta chain was picked up by a library intended for alpha chains and is off target, so its count carries little meaning. The V gene is TRBV15, the J gene TRBJ2-1, with D possibly called TRBD1 or TRBD2 (5 bases each). CDR3 size: 16 residues. The V end was cut by 2 bases, the J end by 8 bases, with 19 bases between. The germline CDR1 and CDR2 sequences are LNHNV and YYDKDF (reference sequence). The DNA of the CDR3 is TGTGCCACCAGCAGACGTACCGGGACCCGAGGGGATGAGCAGTTCTTC. Its translation is CATSRRTGTRGDEQFF.

With respect to this clonotype: For a library built for alpha chains, this beta chain is a stray read; little rests on its size. The V call is TRBV18, the J call TRBJ1-2; D is ambiguous. CDR1 is KGHSH and CDR2 is LQKENI in the germline V gene. Trimming took off 1 base at V and 4 bases at J, with 7 bases between the two ends. CDR3 size: 13 residues. CDR3 residues: CASSPLETYGYTF. The CDR3, as DNA: TGTGCCAGCTCACCACTGGAAACCTATGGCTACACCTTC.

Concerning this clonotype itself: This beta chain is a stray read from a library made for alpha chains; its abundance is not meaningful. The chain couples TRBV7-9 to TRBJ2-5; D not certain. V lost 5 bases, J lost 5 bases, and 24 bases lay in between. CDR1 SEHNR and CDR2 FQNEAQ come from the germline V gene (reference sequence). The CDR3 has 17 residues. The CDR3 sequence: CASSHRNRPTPGETQYF. CDR3 sequence (DNA): TGTGCCAGCAGCCACCGAAATAGGCCTACTCCTGGGGAGACCCAGTACTTC.

Concerning this clonotype itself: Little can be read into the size of this beta chain, an off-target read in a library designed for alpha chains. The CDR3 DNA sequence: TGTGCCAGCAGCGTAGAGCTACGCCGGGACAGGCGATTCACAGATACGCAGTATTTT. Translating it yields CASSVELRRDRRFTDTQYF. V and J are TRBV7-8 and TRBJ2-3; TRBD1 matches 8 bases. Germline loops: CDR1 SGHVS, CDR2 FQNEAQ. V was pared by 5 bases and J by 2 bases, with 18 bases of the junction left unmatched. The CDR3 is 19 amino acids.

This clonotype turned up a few times. In a library made to pick up alpha chains, this beta chain is a stray read with a size that means little. The genes are TRBV20-1 and TRBJ2-7, with TRBD2 identical over 12 bases. J was trimmed by 6 bases and V by 4 bases; bases with no gene match: 7. From germline, CDR1 is DFQATT and CDR2 SNEGSKA (reference sequence). This CDR3 spans 14 amino acids. In DNA, the CDR3 is TGCAGTGCTACTCCTAGCGGGAGGGCCTTCGAGCAGTACTTC. Translation gives CSATPSGRAFEQYF.

For this clonotype: Since it is a stray read in a library aimed at alpha chains, this beta chain has a size that is not meaningful. The chain is built from TRBV6-5 and TRBJ2-2; D gene uncertain. Trimming left V 6 bases short and J 5 bases short, with 10 bases between. Per germline, CDR1 MNHEY and CDR2 SVGAGI. The CDR3 is 13 amino acids. The CDR3 nucleotides read TGTGCCAGCAGGAAGGAAGGGACCGGGGAGCTGTTTTTT. Translating it yields CASRKEGTGELFF.

Regarding this clonotype: This beta chain turned up in a library designed for alpha chains; as an off-target read, its abundance says little. The chain recombines TRBV27 with TRBJ2-3; perhaps TRBD2 as D (5 bases). The germline V gene encodes CDR1 MNHEY and CDR2 SMNVEV (reference sequence). Trimming took 7 bases from V and 2 from J, leaving 16 bases between them. CDR3 length equals 15 residues. Here the CDR3 reads CASTASGSVTDTQYF. As DNA, the CDR3 is TGTGCCAGCACCGCTTCGGGTAGCGTCACAGATACGCAGTATTTT.

This clonotype is labeled as large. A library prepared for alpha chains yielded this beta chain as an off-target read; its size is of little meaning. V and J are TRBV7-3 and TRBJ2-1, with a tentative D call TRBD2 (5 bases). CDR3 size: 12 residues. Trimming removed 6 bases from V and 8 bases from J, with 11 bases in between. Per germline, CDR1 SGHTA and CDR2 FQGTGA. CDR3 sequence (DNA): TGTGCCAGCAGTCGGGGTTTCGATGAGCAGTTCTTC. Protein: CASSRGFDEQFF.

This clonotype has more than one count but fewer than ten. This beta chain is an off-target read within a library intended for alpha chains, so its frequency means little. This sequence joins TRBV29-1 and TRBJ2-6; D may correspond to TRBD1 or TRBD2 (5 bases each). The CDR3 has 14 amino acids. CDR1 is SQVTM, CDR2 ANQGSEA, per germline. V lost 4 bases and J lost 1, with 8 bases in between. The CDR3 reads CSVAWGSGANVLTF. CDR3 nucleotides: TGCAGCGTTGCTTGGGGGTCTGGGGCCAACGTCCTGACTTTC.

As to this clonotype: This beta chain was picked up by a library intended for alpha chains and is off target, so its count carries little meaning. V is TRBV20-1 and J is TRBJ2-3; 8 positions match TRBD1. This CDR3 spans 14 amino acids. V trimming: 5 bases; J trimming: 1 base; junction bases outside the gene matches: 5. The germline V gene encodes CDR1 DFQATT and CDR2 SNEGSKA (reference sequence). CDR3 in amino acids: CSAPGGGGTDTQYF. In DNA, the CDR3 is TGCAGTGCTCCAGGGGGCGGGGGCACAGATACGCAGTATTTT.

By sample fraction, this clonotype is medium-sized (0.01 to 0.1%). This beta chain is off target for a library built for alpha chains, so its abundance means little. This chain connects TRBV3-1 to TRBJ2-7; a possible D gene is TRBD1 (6 bases). Germline CDR1 LGHDT, CDR2 YNNKEL (reference sequence). V lost 3 bases, J lost 3 bases, and 15 bases lay in between. CDR3 length: 15 residues. CDR3 nucleotide sequence: TGTGCCAGCAGCCATACGGGGACACTTTTCTACGAGCAGTACTTC. Translating gives CASSHTGTLFYEQYF.